These 10 T cell receptor beta chains originate from one sample sequenced in a study of T cells in Graves' hyperthyroidism and ophthalmopathy. Regions amplified from RNA transcripts were the TCR beta CDR3 regions. HTBI primers drove first-round RT-PCR of the TCR CDR3. TCRdb re-analysed the multiplex PCR reads in MiXCR, keeping a single row per CDR3 protein. The sample records about 740,000 distinct CDR3 sequences, about 15% being singletons. Sequenced sample: blood. These receptors originate from a woman younger than 30 with Graves' hyperthyroidism.

The chain employs TRBV6-9 and TRBJ2-7, with 16 bases fitting TRBD2. CDR3 length: 16 amino acids. In germline, CDR1 is MNHGY, CDR2 SVAAGI. The V gene end was trimmed by 3 bases and the J gene end by 2 bases; junction bases not matched to a gene: 1. The CDR3, as DNA: TGTGCCAGCAGTTACGGGACTAGCGGGAGGGCCTACGAGCAGTACTTC. Residues: CASSYGTSGRAYEQYF.

This clonotype was found many times. The CDR3: CASSYGSGRAYEQYF. CDR3 nucleotide sequence: TGTGCCAGCAGCTATGGTAGCGGGAGGGCCTACGAGCAGTACTTC. The V and J genes are TRBV7-2 and TRBJ2-7, with 11 bases fitting TRBD2. The CDR3 runs to 15 residues. Germline V gene sequence: CDR1 SGHTA, CDR2 FQGNSA. Trimming at V came to 4 bases and at J to 2 bases, leaving 4 bases not matched to a gene.

V and J are TRBV27 and TRBJ2-2, with D maybe TRBD1 (7 bases). The CDR3 sequence is 15 residues long. Germline V lookup: CDR1 MNHEY, CDR2 SMNVEV (reference sequence). V dropped 5 bases and J dropped 1 base, with 11 bases sitting between them. The CDR3 DNA reads as TGTGCCAGCAGTCGGCGGGACAGGAACACCGGGGAGCTGTTTTTT. Its protein product is CASSRRDRNTGELFF.

This chain uses TRBV29-1 with TRBJ2-2; 11 bases fit TRBD2. The CDR3 runs to 18 residues. V lost 6 bases and J lost 5; bases outside the gene matches: 17. CDR1 is SQVTM and CDR2 is ANQGSEA in the germline V gene. CDR3 coding DNA: TGCAGCGTCCAAAGAAGGGTAGCGGGAGGGGTGAGGACCGGGGAGCTGTTTTTT. Amino acids: CSVQRRVAGGVRTGELFF.

The rearrangement joins TRBV10-3 to TRBJ2-5; D is possibly TRBD2 (6 bases). V was trimmed by 2 bases and J by 2 bases, leaving 6 bases between them. Germline CDR1 is ENHRY and CDR2 is SYGVKD. The CDR3 has 13 residues. The CDR3 reads CAISEGLQETQYF. CDR3 sequence (DNA): TGTGCCATCAGTGAGGGACTACAAGAGACCCAGTACTTC.

This clonotype has more than one count but fewer than ten. The CDR3 DNA sequence: TGTGCCAGTAGTACCCCTGGCCTAGCGACCTACAATGAGCAGTTCTTC. It yields the protein CASSTPGLATYNEQFF. This chain connects TRBV19 to TRBJ2-1; TRBD2 is a possible D gene (6 bases). The CDR3 consists of 16 residues. Germline values: CDR1 LNHDA, CDR2 SQIVND (reference sequence). The V gene lost 4 bases and the J gene lost 2 bases, with 15 bases spanning the gap.

This clonotype was seen repeatedly, ten times or more. The V gene is TRBV5-1, the J gene TRBJ2-7; unclear D gene. Germline V gives CDR1 SGHRS, CDR2 YFSETQ. This CDR3 region has 13 residues. The V end was cut by 0 bases, the J end by 6 bases, with 10 bases between. DNA for the CDR3: TGCGCCAGCAGCTTGGGGACCACTCCCGAGCAGTACTTC. This translates into CASSLGTTPEQYF.

This clonotype was counted at least ten times. J is TRBJ2-1 and V is TRBV20-1; perhaps TRBD2 as D (5 bases). V was shortened by 2 bases and J by 5 bases, with 13 bases between the two germline ends. CDR1 DFQATT and CDR2 SNEGSKA come from the germline V gene (reference sequence). The CDR3 is 14 residues long. This CDR3 is CSARFDRGHNEQFF. The CDR3 region has the DNA TGCAGTGCTAGATTTGACCGAGGGCACAATGAGCAGTTCTTC.

CDR3 in DNA: TGTGCCACCAGTGATAGTGGACCCCACACTGAAGCTTTCTTT. Its protein is CATSDSGPHTEAFF. The chain carries TRBV24-1 and TRBJ1-1; D is unclear. V dropped 3 bases and J dropped 3 bases, with 10 bases sitting between them. The CDR3 spans 14 residues. Germline CDR1 reads KGHDR; CDR2 reads SFDVKD.

Ten or more counts support this clonotype. The chain couples TRBV28 to TRBJ1-2; D possibly corresponds to TRBD1 (5 bases). The V end was cut by 5 bases, the J end by 3 bases, with 10 bases between. The CDR3 spans 13 residues. Germline CDR1 and CDR2: MDHEN and SYDVKM. The CDR3 region is CASSAARDYGYTF. CDR3 in DNA: TGTGCCAGCAGTGCCGCCAGGGACTATGGCTACACCTTC.